One and the same sample provided the 27 T cell receptor beta chains below, sequenced in a study of blood T cell repertoires in COVID-19. Sequencing used immunoSEQ multiplex PCR; TCRdb keeps in-frame clones, though not all of them. The table shows roughly 170,000 clones, with around nine tenths occurring only once. The sequenced sample was peripheral blood. Receptor source: a woman aged 70 to 79 with COVID-19, enrolled during active disease.

This chain connects TRBV28 to TRBJ2-7, with a weak D call TRBD2 (6 bases). The CDR3 spans 14 residues. Trimming took off 5 bases at V and 4 bases at J, with 15 bases between the two ends. Germline CDR1 MDHEN, CDR2 SYDVKM. CDR3 residues: CASSTTSSMYEQYF. CDR3 bases: TGTGCCAGCAGTACAACTAGCTCAATGTACGAGCAGTACTTC.

This chain joins TRBV27 and TRBJ2-7; D remains ambiguous. Germline lookup yields CDR1 MNHEY and CDR2 SMNVEV (reference sequence). V lost 5 bases, J lost 3 bases, and 5 bases lay in between. The length of the CDR3 is 11 residues. CDR3 region: CASSHNYEQYF. CDR3 nucleotide sequence: TGTGCCAGCAGTCACAACTACGAGCAGTACTTC.

The chain recombines TRBV6-1 with TRBJ2-5; 9 nucleotides line up with TRBD1. Germline CDR1 is MNHNS and CDR2 is SASEGT. V lost 3 bases and J lost 4; bases outside the gene matches: 6. The CDR3 covers 15 residues. CDR3 amino acids: CASSELGQGGETQYF. The CDR3 DNA is TGTGCCAGCAGTGAGTTGGGACAGGGCGGAGAGACCCAGTACTTC.

The CDR3 nucleotides are TGTGCCAGCTCACCCCGGGACTATCGCACAGATACGCAGTATTTT. As protein: CASSPRDYRTDTQYF. V is TRBV18 and J is TRBJ2-3, with TRBD2 identical over 7 bases. Germline-derived CDR1 and CDR2 are KGHSH and LQKENI. This CDR3 spans 15 amino acids. The V gene end was trimmed by 3 bases and the J gene end by 1 base; junction bases not matched to a gene: 4. Combining the CDR3 with reference TRBV18 and TRBJ2-3 gives the whole variable domain NAGVMQNPRHLVRRRGQEARLRCSPMKGHSHVYWYRQLPEEGLKFMVYLQKENIIDESGMPKERFSAEFPKEGPSILRIQQVVRGDSAAYFCASSPRDYRTDTQYFGPGTRLTVL.

This rearrangement joins TRBV20-1 to TRBJ1-6; D may be TRBD1 (6 bases). The germline gives CDR1 DFQATT, CDR2 SNEGSKA (reference sequence). The CDR3 length is 14 residues. The V end lost 3 bases, the J end lost 8 bases, and 14 bases lay between the germline ends. CDR3 residues: CSASPPGVDSPLHF. In nucleotides, the CDR3 is TGCAGTGCTAGTCCTCCAGGGGTGGATTCACCCCTCCACTTT.

This chain connects TRBV2 to TRBJ2-7; 13 bases map to TRBD2. The CDR3 spans 18 residues. In germline, CDR1 is SNHLY, CDR2 FYNNEI. V dropped 1 base and J dropped 3; count of bases not matched to a gene: 9. CDR3 DNA: TGTGCCAGCAGTGAAGTTCTCTCGACTAGCGGGAGGTTCTACGAGCAGTACTTC. Amino acids: CASSEVLSTSGRFYEQYF. The full variable domain, in which reference TRBV2 and TRBJ2-7 provide the parts outside the CDR3, is EPEVTQTPSHQVTQMGQEVILRCVPISNHLYFYWYRQILGQKVEFLVSFYNNEISEKSEIFDDQFSVERPDGSNFTLKIRSTKLEDSAMYFCASSEVLSTSGRFYEQYFGPGTRLTVT.

This clone was recorded a few times. This chain uses TRBV7-2 with TRBJ2-7; TRBD2 matches at 9 bases. V was clipped by 1 base and J by 1 base; unmatched bases: 2. The CDR3 extends over 15 amino acids. The V gene's germline CDR1 is SGHTA and CDR2 FQGNSA. The CDR3: CASSLGLAGSYEQYF. CDR3 DNA sequence: TGTGCCAGCAGCTTAGGGCTAGCGGGGTCCTACGAGCAGTACTTC.

The rearrangement joins TRBV5-4 to TRBJ1-4; D is perhaps TRBD1 (5 bases). CDR1 and CDR2 (germline): SGHNT, YYREEE (reference sequence). V lost 7 bases to trimming and J lost 5 bases, with 9 bases between them. CDR3 length equals 12 residues. CDR3 bases: TGTGCCAGCGGACAAAGAAATGAAAAACTGTTTTTT. Its protein product is CASGQRNEKLFF.

The rearrangement uses TRBV7-9 and TRBJ1-2; TRBD1 matches at 8 bases. Germline V gene data show CDR1 as SEHNR and CDR2 as FQNEAQ (reference sequence). The trim removed 7 bases at V and 5 bases at J, leaving 9 bases unmatched. The length of the CDR3 is 14 residues. In DNA, the CDR3 is TGTGCCAGCACCACCGTCCAGGGGGCGTATGGCTACACCTTC. It is translated as CASTTVQGAYGYTF.

In DNA, the CDR3 is TGTGCCAGCAGCTTAGAGGGGGGGCCCAACTCTGGGGCCAACGTCCTGACTTTC. This translates into CASSLEGGPNSGANVLTF. This sequence joins TRBV7-2 and TRBJ2-6; possible D gene TRBD2, 7 bases. The CDR3 length is 18 residues. Germline V gene data show CDR1 as SGHTA and CDR2 as FQGNSA. With 1 base removed from V and 0 bases from J, the gap between germline ends came to 13 bases.

The V and J genes are TRBV11-2 and TRBJ1-5; no firm D call. From germline, CDR1 is SGHAT and CDR2 FQNNGV. CDR3 length: 13 amino acids. Trimming took 5 bases from V and 2 from J, leaving 7 bases between them. The CDR3 coding sequence is TGTGCCAGCAGCAATACAGGCAATCAGCCCCAGCATTTT. Translating gives CASSNTGNQPQHF.

The rearrangement links TRBV5-1 to TRBJ2-1; D may be TRBD2 (5 bases). V was shortened by 3 bases and J by 3 bases, with 7 bases between the two germline ends. Germline CDR1 and CDR2: SGHRS and YFSETQ. The CDR3 is 13 amino acids. CDR3 DNA sequence: TGCGCCAGCAGCTCGGGGAACTACAATGAGCAGTTCTTC. Residues: CASSSGNYNEQFF.

Notes on this clone: The identical CDR3 is also encoded by other nucleotide sequences in the sample. The chain couples TRBV5-1 to TRBJ2-7, with D maybe TRBD2 (5 bases). This CDR3 is 13 amino acids long. V shed 0 bases and J shed 6 bases, with 10 bases lying between them. Germline assignment: CDR1 SGHRS and CDR2 YFSETQ. CDR3 region: CASSLDRAGEQYF. CDR3 coding DNA: TGCGCCAGCAGCTTGGACCGCGCGGGCGAGCAGTACTTC. Supplemented by reference TRBV5-1 and TRBJ2-7, the full variable domain reads KAGVTQTPRYLIKTRGQQVTLSCSPISGHRSVSWYQQTPGQGLQFLFEYFSETQRNKGNFPGRFSGRQFSNSRSEMNVSTLELGDSALYLCASSLDRAGEQYFGPGTRLTVT.

The chain uses TRBV15 and TRBJ2-7; TRBD1 might be the D (6 bases). This CDR3 region has 16 residues. V lost 2 bases and J 2 bases, leaving 16 bases between the germline ends. CDR1 LNHNV and CDR2 YYDKDF come from the germline V gene (reference sequence). CDR3 DNA: TGTGCCACCAGCAGATACCGTGGGGACACTACCTACGAGCAGTACTTC. This encodes CATSRYRGDTTYEQYF. The entire variable domain, with the rest obtained from reference TRBV15 and TRBJ2-7, is as follows: DAMVIQNPRYQVTQFGKPVTLSCSQTLNHNVMYWYQQKSSQAPKLLFHYYDKDFNNEADTPDNFQSRRPNTSFCFLDIRSPGLGDTAMYLCATSRYRGDTTYEQYFGPGTRLTVT.

The chain recombines TRBV5-6 with TRBJ1-1; no reliable D call. The germline gives CDR1 SGHDT, CDR2 YYEEEE. The germline V and J ends were trimmed by 1 base and 5 bases, with 6 bases remaining between them. The CDR3 loop spans 12 amino acids. The CDR3 sequence is CASSLTETEAFF. The DNA for the CDR3 is TGTGCCAGCAGCTTGACAGAAACTGAAGCTTTCTTT.

This clone appeared many times. The V gene is TRBV6-6, the J gene TRBJ1-5, with 9 nucleotides matching TRBD1. J gave up 7 bases and V 4 bases, and 8 bases lay outside the gene matches. From germline, CDR1 is MNHNY and CDR2 SVGAGI (reference sequence). The CDR3 has 15 residues. The CDR3 loop is CASSSDRGPGQPQHF. The CDR3 coding sequence is TGTGCCAGCAGTTCGGACAGGGGCCCAGGACAGCCCCAGCATTTT.

The chain recombines TRBV7-9 with TRBJ1-1; perhaps TRBD1 as D (6 bases). In germline, CDR1 is SEHNR, CDR2 FQNEAQ (reference sequence). Deletions cut 1 base from V and 2 bases from J, with 8 bases between. The CDR3 is 14 residues long. The CDR3 sequence is CASSLEQGNTEAFF. The CDR3 bases are TGTGCCAGCAGCTTAGAACAGGGAAACACTGAAGCTTTCTTT.

This chain links TRBV6-6 with TRBJ2-5; D may be TRBD1 (5 bases). CDR1 MNHNY and CDR2 SVGAGI come from the germline V gene (reference sequence). The CDR3 sequence is 13 residues long. Trimming removed 2 bases at V and 1 base at J, with 5 bases between. The CDR3 loop reads CASSYTGQETQYF. The CDR3 nucleotides are TGTGCCAGCAGTTACACAGGCCAAGAGACCCAGTACTTC.

The sample holds a few counts of this clone. The gene calls are TRBV24-1 and TRBJ1-5; 9 bases are shared with TRBD1. This CDR3 spans 15 amino acids. The germline CDR1 and CDR2 sequences are KGHDR and SFDVKD. With V trimmed by 6 bases and J by 2 bases, 4 bases remained unmatched. In DNA form, the CDR3 reads TGTGCCACCAGTTTACAGGGGGCAGGCAATCAGCCCCAGCATTTT. It specifies CATSLQGAGNQPQHF.

The rearrangement uses TRBV19 and TRBJ1-3; 9 positions match TRBD1. Germline CDR1 reads LNHDA; CDR2 reads SQIVND (reference sequence). J lost 4 bases, V lost 2 bases, and 6 bases had no gene match. The CDR3 covers 16 residues. Here the CDR3 reads CASSINDRGTGNTIYF. Written as DNA, the CDR3 is TGTGCCAGTAGTATAAACGACAGGGGGACAGGAAACACCATATATTTT.

The genes are TRBV1 and TRBJ2-2; the table assigns TRBD2, which was not confirmed against the DNA. TRBV1 is an annotated pseudogene. This CDR3 is built from 19 residues. The CDR3 nucleotides are TGCACCAGCAGCCAACGCTATTCCCGACGAGCGGGAGGAATCGGGGAGCTGTTTTTT. Protein product: CTSSQRYSRRAGGIGELFF.

This chain connects TRBV6-6 to TRBJ2-1, with TRBD2 identical over 13 bases. The ends lost 2 bases at V and 10 bases at J; junction bases unmatched: 5. Germline CDR1 reads MNHNY; CDR2 reads SVGAGI (reference sequence). The CDR3 sequence is 15 residues long. This CDR3 is CASSYLLAGGNEQFF. CDR3 nucleotide sequence: TGTGCCAGCAGTTACCTACTAGCGGGAGGGAACGAGCAGTTCTTC.

This chain joins TRBV28 and TRBJ1-5, with D hard to call. The germline V gene encodes CDR1 MDHEN and CDR2 SYDVKM. The CDR3 has 14 residues. The V end was cut by 2 bases, the J end by 9 bases, with 14 bases between. The CDR3 spells CASSLGHVEMPQHF. In DNA form, the CDR3 reads TGTGCCAGCAGTTTAGGTCACGTCGAGATGCCCCAGCATTTT.

V usage is TRBV2 and J usage is TRBJ2-7; TRBD2 agrees at 12 bases. The CDR3 length is 15 residues. CDR1 is SNHLY and CDR2 is FYNNEI in the germline V gene. V shed 7 bases and J 3 bases; nucleotides not matched to a gene: 7. Here the CDR3 reads CASNPTSGRFYEQYF. CDR3 in DNA: TGTGCCAGCAACCCGACTAGCGGGAGATTCTACGAGCAGTACTTC.

This clone occurred many times. V is TRBV5-6 and J is TRBJ1-2, with D uncertain. The ends were cut back, 2 bases at V and 4 bases at J, with 12 bases in the middle. The length of the CDR3 is 14 residues. Germline-derived CDR1 and CDR2 are SGHDT and YYEEEE. The CDR3 coding sequence is TGTGCCAGCAGCTTAGGAGGAGAGCTCTATGGCTACACCTTC. It specifies CASSLGGELYGYTF.

This clone was recorded once. This sequence joins TRBV7-3 and TRBJ1-2, with a weak D call TRBD1 (6 bases). Germline values: CDR1 SGHTA, CDR2 FQGTGA. Trimming stripped 4 bases from V and 6 bases from J, with 18 bases between. This CDR3 region has 15 residues. The CDR3 region has the DNA TGTGCCAGCAGCTCCCAGGGGTCAAGGGAGAATGGCTACACCTTC. This encodes CASSSQGSRENGYTF.

The J gene is TRBJ2-3, the V gene TRBV5-1; 9 nucleotides line up with TRBD2. Germline lookup yields CDR1 SGHRS and CDR2 YFSETQ. Trimming cost V 4 bases and J 0 bases; bases outside gene matches: 6. CDR3 size: 16 residues. The CDR3 region is CASSPTTSGSTDTQYF. The CDR3 bases are TGCGCCAGCAGCCCGACCACTAGCGGGAGCACAGATACGCAGTATTTT.